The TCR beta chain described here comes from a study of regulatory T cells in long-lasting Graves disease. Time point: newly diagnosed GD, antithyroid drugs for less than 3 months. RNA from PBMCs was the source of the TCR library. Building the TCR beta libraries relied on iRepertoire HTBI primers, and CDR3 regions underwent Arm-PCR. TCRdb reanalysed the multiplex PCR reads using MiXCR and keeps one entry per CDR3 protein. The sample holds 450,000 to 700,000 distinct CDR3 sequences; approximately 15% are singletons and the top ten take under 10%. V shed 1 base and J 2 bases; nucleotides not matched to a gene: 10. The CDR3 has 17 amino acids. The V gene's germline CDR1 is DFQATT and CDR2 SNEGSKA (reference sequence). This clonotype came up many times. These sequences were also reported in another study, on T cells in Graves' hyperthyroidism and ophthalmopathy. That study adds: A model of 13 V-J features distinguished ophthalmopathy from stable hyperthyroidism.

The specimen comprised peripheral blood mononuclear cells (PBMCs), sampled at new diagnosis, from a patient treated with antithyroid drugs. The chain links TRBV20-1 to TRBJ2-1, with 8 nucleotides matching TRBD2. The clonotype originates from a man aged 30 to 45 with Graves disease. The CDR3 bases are TGCAGTGCTAGAGGGGGGTCCAGCGGGAGCGCCTACAATGAGCAGTTCTTC. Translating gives CSARGGSSGSAYNEQFF.